This T cell receptor (beta chain) emerged from a study of identical twins. Broader study findings: These conclusions were based on statistical analysis (cross-sectional, not following the same donors). Modelling underestimated the level of out-of-frame TCR alpha sharing observed in monozygotic twins. In cord blood, abundant beta clonotypes had fewer insertions; memory showed no trend.

TCRdb recomputed calls from the 5' RACE reads with MiXCR, one row per CDR3 protein. The sample has 1.5 million to 2 million distinct CDR3 sequences; less than 35% are singletons. The V and J ends lost 5 bases and 2 bases, in that order; junction bases with no gene match: 8. CDR3 size: 15 residues. CDR1 SGHRS and CDR2 YFSETQ come from the germline V gene. Only one count was recorded for this clonotype. Its antigen remains unknown. This TCR was sampled from a newborn girl in good health. The chain employs TRBV5-1 and TRBJ2-3; 7 nucleotides agree with TRBD2. The sequenced sample consisted of cord blood. The CDR3 DNA reads as TGCGCCAGCAGACAAGCGGGACTCACCACAGATACGCAGTATTTT. It yields the protein CASRQAGLTTDTQYF. The full variable domain, completed using reference TRBV5-1 and TRBJ2-3, is KAGVTQTPRYLIKTRGQQVTLSCSPISGHRSVSWYQQTPGQGLQFLFEYFSETQRNKGNFPGRFSGRQFSNSRSEMNVSTLELGDSALYLCASRQAGLTTDTQYFGPGTRLTVL.